These T cell receptor beta chains were read from a single sample in a study of metastatic and nonmetastatic thyroid tumors. Via MiXCR, TCRdb re-called the PCR reads. Of about 46,000 clones listed, approximately 26% are singletons. The sequencing sample was made of blood. The receptors stem from a male donor with papillary thyroid cancer or a benign thyroid nodule (not recorded which). Some clones in this sample may be carry-over from other donors' samples. The CDR3 runs from the conserved cysteine through the conserved F or W. The D gene is left open where the match is weak.

>TRBV30|TRBJ1-4|-
CAWREGGGKLFF
>TRBV15|TRBJ1-3|-
CATSRVAGPGPGNTIYF
>TRBV30|TRBJ2-7|-
CAWWPTGGSYEQYF
>TRBV10-2|TRBJ1-5|-
CASSEFRGGSNQPQHF
>TRBV6-5|TRBJ1-1|TRBD1
CASSTTTYRGLRGTEAFF
>TRBV24-1|TRBJ2-5|-
CATSDPAGETQYF
>TRBV10-1|TRBJ2-3|-
CASSESGGPSTDTQYF
>TRBV2|TRBJ2-2|-
CARGGIRDNTGELFF
>TRBV27|TRBJ2-3|TRBD2
CASSLLATGTDTQYF
>TRBV6-2/TRBV6-3|TRBJ2-1|TRBD1
CATGTGGRVEQFF
>TRBV7-8|TRBJ1-4|TRBD1
CASSQTSGTGGEKLFF
>TRBV7-3|TRBJ2-3|-
CASSRGEIPADTQYF
>TRBV7-8|TRBJ2-5|-
CASSPTWETQYF
>TRBV18|TRBJ2-7|TRBD1
CASRPRDRSDEQYF
>TRBV20-1|TRBJ2-7|TRBD2
CSASSSGYSYEQYF
>TRBV12-3/TRBV12-4|TRBJ2-2|-
CASGLSDTGELFF
>TRBV6-1|TRBJ2-7|-
CASRVDSDPYEQYF
>TRBV6-5|TRBJ1-4|TRBD1
CASSLSGGINEKLFF
>TRBV29-1|TRBJ1-1|-
CSVGENTEAFF
>TRBV30|TRBJ2-6|-
CAWAREAGANVLTF
>TRBV24-1|TRBJ2-2|-
CATSDDRTLANTGELFF
>TRBV5-5|TRBJ1-4|TRBD1
CASSPPGTGAEKLFF
>TRBV19|TRBJ2-2|-
CASSIQDGTGELFF
>TRBV18|TRBJ1-5|-
CASSPGPYSNQPQHF
>TRBV6-2/TRBV6-3|TRBJ1-6|-
CASSYSPPAGHSPLHF
>TRBV11-2|TRBJ2-7|-
CASSFAGGYEQYF
>TRBV9|TRBJ1-3|-
CASSVGNTIYF
>TRBV5-1|TRBJ2-5|-
CASSLEGVRETQYF